These 29 T cell receptor beta chains originate from one sample sequenced in a study of T cells in women clearing cervical HPV infection. Repertoires were generated with immunoSEQ multiplex PCR, while TCRdb's copy carries only in-frame clones and drops some. There are tens of thousands of clones in the sample, with 2.5% to 3.5% held by the top ten. The specimen sequenced was blood buffy coat. Receptor source: a woman between 18 and 70 years old with a cervical HPV16 infection that either progressed to CIN3+ or cleared (not recorded which).

To note about this clone: The CDR3 end falls 3 residues outside the read, so it is completed with the germline J gene. The V and J genes are TRBV7-2 and TRBJ1-2; D might be TRBD1 (5 bases). Germline lookup yields CDR1 SGHTA and CDR2 FQGNSA. The CDR3 is 13 residues long. CDR3: CASSPRGTDTYTF. Partial CDR3 DNA: TGTGCCAGCAGTCCTAGGGGAACAGATACC.

With respect to this clone: The read terminates 3 residues ahead of where the CDR3 ends, so the germline J gene completes it. This sequence joins TRBV14 and TRBJ1-4; D possibly corresponds to TRBD1 (5 bases). CDR1 and CDR2 (germline): SGHDN, FVKESK. The CDR3 loop spans 15 amino acids. CDR3: CASSQQGVSSSPLFF. The covered CDR3 bases are TGTGCCAGCAGCCAACAGGGTGTATCCAGCTCACCA.

Concerning this clone itself: The read stops 3 residues short of the end of the CDR3; the missing end is completed from the germline J gene. The V gene is TRBV7-2, the J gene TRBJ1-2; TRBD1 might be the D (6 bases). Between the trimmed V and J ends, which lost 0 bases and 6 bases, there was a span of 17 bases. Per the germline V gene, CDR1 is SGHTA and CDR2 is FQGNSA. CDR3 length: 16 residues. CDR3 DNA, as far as it was read: TGTGCCAGCAGCTTAGCCAGCCGGACAGTTTTCGATGGC. Amino acids: CASSLASRTVFDG. The whole CDR3 sequence reads CASSLASRTVFDGYTF.

A remark on this clone: Read sequence stops 3 residues before the CDR3 end, and the germline J gene provides the missing end. The chain carries TRBV5-1 and TRBJ2-5; no clear D gene. CDR3 size: 13 residues. Germline values: CDR1 SGHRS, CDR2 YFSETQ. Trimming shortened V by 3 bases and J by 7 bases, and 13 bases separated the two germline ends. The chain's CDR3 is CASSSPSLRTQYF. The covered CDR3 bases are TGCGCCAGCAGCTCCCCCTCCCTTAGGACC.

Regarding this clone: The observed sequence ends 3 residues before the CDR3 terminus, with the missing tail filled in from the germline J gene. The chain uses TRBV7-3 and TRBJ2-4, with a possible D match to TRBD2 (7 bases). V was shortened by 4 bases and J by 9 bases, with 13 bases between the two germline ends. In germline, CDR1 is SGHTA, CDR2 FQGTGA. The CDR3 totals 13 residues. CDR3 protein: CASSSGAGAIQYF. Incomplete CDR3 DNA: TGTGCCAGCAGCTCGGGGGCGGGGGCCATT.

On this clone itself: The sequence runs out 3 residues before the end of the CDR3; the remainder is reconstructed from the germline J gene. The rearrangement joins TRBV30 to TRBJ1-4; unclear D gene. Germline V gene lookup returns CDR1 GTSNPN and CDR2 SVGIG (reference sequence). The V gene lost 0 bases and the J gene lost 8 bases, with 7 bases spanning the gap. The CDR3 is made up of 12 amino acids. The CDR3 region is CAWSVLREKLFF. The DNA read from the CDR3 is TGTGCCTGGAGTGTACTAAGGGAAAAA.

Notes on this clone: From the germline J gene comes the end of the CDR3, since the read stops 3 residues before it. The chain employs TRBV19 and TRBJ1-4; a possible D gene is TRBD1 (5 bases). Trimming pared 8 bases from V and 3 bases from J, leaving 10 bases between. The CDR3 covers 13 residues. Per germline, CDR1 LNHDA and CDR2 SQIVND (reference sequence). CDR3 residues: CASQTVPNEKLFF. CDR3 DNA (partial): TGTGCCAGTCAGACAGTACCTAATGAAAAA.

Concerning this clone: The read stops 3 residues short of the end of the CDR3; the missing end is completed from the germline J gene. This sequence joins TRBV7-2 and TRBJ2-3; possible D gene TRBD2, 5 bases. CDR3 length equals 15 residues. Per germline, CDR1 SGHTA and CDR2 FQGNSA. The CDR3: CASSPSRGNQETQYF. Incomplete CDR3 DNA: TGTGCCAGCAGTCCCAGCCGGGGAAACCAAGAGACG.

The CDR3 sequence: CASSKQGGRVLGYTF. The covered CDR3 bases are TGTGCCAGCAGTAAGCAGGGGGGAAGAGTCCTTGGC. The J gene is TRBJ1-2, the V gene TRBV12-3 or TRBV12-4; 7 bases are shared with TRBD1. The read is 3 residues too short to cover the CDR3 end, so that end is filled in from the germline J gene. The CDR3 is 15 residues long. After removal of 5 bases from V and 7 bases from J, the junction contained 13 bases not matched to a gene.

Turning to this clone: The read terminates 3 residues ahead of where the CDR3 ends, so the germline J gene completes it. This chain connects TRBV18 to TRBJ2-4, with 9 bases that match TRBD1. The CDR3 length is 15 residues. Germline lookup yields CDR1 KGHSH and CDR2 LQKENI. CDR3 loop: CASSDPGTGYYGQYF. The DNA read from the CDR3 is TGTGCCAGCTCGGATCCCGGGACAGGGTACTATGGT.

Of note for this clone: The read gets to within 3 residues of the CDR3 end, and the germline J gene fills in the rest. The chain recombines TRBV19 with TRBJ2-7, with 7 bases aligning to TRBD2. CDR1 and CDR2 from the germline V gene are LNHDA and SQIVND (reference sequence). The CDR3 runs 15 residues. V was clipped by 5 bases and J by 1 base; unmatched bases: 8. CDR3 protein: CASSPGGPPSYEQYF. The part of the CDR3 DNA that was read is TGTGCCAGTAGTCCGGGGGGACCCCCTTCCTACGAG. Based on the CDR3 plus reference TRBV19 and TRBJ2-7, the full variable domain is DGGITQSPKYLFRKEGQNVTLSCEQNLNHDAMYWYRQDPGQGLRLIYYSQIVNDFQKGDIAEGYSVSREKKESFPLTVTSAQKNPTAFYLCASSPGGPPSYEQYFGPGTRLTVT.

Regarding this clone: Coverage ceases 3 residues before the CDR3 finishes, and the germline J gene fills in the end. The chain employs TRBV29-1 and TRBJ2-7, with TRBD1 matching 8 bases. The germline gives CDR1 SQVTM, CDR2 ANQGSEA. The CDR3 consists of 14 residues. V trimming: 6 bases; J trimming: 3 bases; junction bases outside the gene matches: 10. The sequenced CDR3 bases are TGCAGCGTGTGGGGGACAGGTTTAAACTACGAG. Protein product: CSVWGTGLNYE. The entire CDR3 is CSVWGTGLNYEQYF.

On this clone: The missing CDR3 end, 3 residues past where the read stops, is filled in from the germline J gene. The rearrangement uses TRBV5-1 and TRBJ2-2; D may be TRBD1 (5 bases). The CDR3 is 15 amino acids. Germline V gene data show CDR1 as SGHRS and CDR2 as YFSETQ. CDR3 loop: CASSLGNSGANVLFF. The CDR3 bases that were read are TGCGCCAGCAGCTTGGGCAACTCTGGGGCCAACGTG.

Comments on this clone: The sequence runs out 3 residues before the end of the CDR3; the remainder is reconstructed from the germline J gene. V and J are TRBV27 and TRBJ2-7; 8 bases align to TRBD2. After removal of 4 bases from V and 0 bases from J, the junction contained 5 bases not matched to a gene. Per germline, CDR1 MNHEY and CDR2 SMNVEV (reference sequence). This CDR3 comprises 15 residues. This CDR3 reads CASSSYGGGSYEQYF. The DNA read from the CDR3 is TGTGCCAGCAGTTCTTACGGGGGGGGCTCCTACGAG.

Notes on this clone: The read is 3 residues too short to cover the CDR3 end, so that end is filled in from the germline J gene. V is TRBV20-1 and J is TRBJ1-1, with D perhaps TRBD1 (5 bases). In germline, CDR1 is DFQATT, CDR2 SNEGSKA (reference sequence). Trimming pared 3 bases from V and 5 bases from J, leaving 7 bases between. The CDR3 has 11 amino acids. Incomplete CDR3 DNA: TGCAGTGCTAGTGCAGGGACTGAA. It translates to CSASAGTE. The CDR3 in full is CSASAGTEAFF.

Concerning this clone: The observed sequence ends 3 residues before the CDR3 terminus, with the missing tail filled in from the germline J gene. The chain combines TRBV12-3 or TRBV12-4 with TRBJ2-3, with TRBD2 matching over 10 bases. The CDR3 is 16 amino acids. CDR3 sequence reads: CASSLISGGAGETQYF. The CDR3 DNA, read in part, is TGTGCCAGCAGTTTGATCAGCGGGGGGGCTGGGGAGACG.

Worth noting for this clone: The read terminates 3 residues before the CDR3 end, so the remaining end is supplied by the germline J gene. This chain uses TRBV5-1 with TRBJ2-1, with D unclear. The germline V and J ends were trimmed by 4 bases and 4 bases, with 3 bases remaining between them. Germline CDR1 is SGHRS and CDR2 is YFSETQ. This CDR3 spans 11 amino acids. The CDR3 region is CASSQYNEQFF. The part of the CDR3 DNA that was read is TGCGCCAGCAGCCAATACAATGAG. Full variable domain (missing parts from reference TRBV5-1 and TRBJ2-1): KAGVTQTPRYLIKTRGQQVTLSCSPISGHRSVSWYQQTPGQGLQFLFEYFSETQRNKGNFPGRFSGRQFSNSRSEMNVSTLELGDSALYLCASSQYNEQFFGPGTRLTVL.

Notes on this clone: A junction boundary mismatches the germline segment, possibly from a read error. The read halts 3 residues ahead of the CDR3 end, with the missing end drawn from the germline J gene. The chain recombines TRBV2 with TRBJ2-3; TRBD1 might be the D (5 bases). The germline V gene encodes CDR1 SNHLY and CDR2 FYNNEI. The CDR3 length is 12 residues. The CDR3 protein is CASSESTGTQYF. The sequenced part of the CDR3 DNA is TGTGCCAGCAGTGAGAGCACAGGTACG.

To note about this clone: The DNA ends 3 residues before the CDR3 does, and the rest of the CDR3 is filled in from the germline J gene. Different DNA sequences within this sample yield the same CDR3. The rearrangement joins TRBV20-1 to TRBJ2-6; TRBD1 is a possible D gene (6 bases). This CDR3 has 14 amino acids. Looked up from germline, CDR1 is DFQATT and CDR2 is SNEGSKA (reference sequence). V was trimmed by 6 bases and J by 1 base, leaving 10 bases between them. The CDR3 DNA, read in part, is TGCAGTGCCATCAGGGGTTCTGGGGCCAACGTC. Protein product: CSAIRGSGANV. The complete CDR3 reads CSAIRGSGANVLTF.

In regard to this clone: The observed sequence ends 3 residues before the CDR3 terminus, with the missing tail filled in from the germline J gene. This specimen includes other DNA sequences encoding the same CDR3. The genes are TRBV5-1 and TRBJ2-3, with 7 bases fitting TRBD2. Germline CDR1 reads SGHRS; CDR2 reads YFSETQ. The CDR3 totals 14 residues. V lost 1 base, J lost 1 base, and 0 bases stayed unmatched. CDR3 amino acids: CASSLSGGTDTQYF. The sequenced part of the CDR3 DNA is TGCGCCAGCAGCTTGAGCGGGGGCACAGATACG.

As to this clone: The CDR3 end falls 3 residues outside the read, so it is completed with the germline J gene. The V gene is TRBV30, the J gene TRBJ1-5, with TRBD1 matching 10 bases. Germline values: CDR1 GTSNPN, CDR2 SVGIG (reference sequence). This CDR3 is built from 15 residues. The V and J ends lost 1 base and 5 bases, in that order; junction bases with no gene match: 5. The CDR3 spells CAWSGVGTGDQPQHF. The CDR3 DNA, read in part, is TGTGCCTGGAGTGGGGTCGGGACAGGGGATCAGCCC.

About this clone itself: The CDR3 end lies 3 residues beyond the end of the read and is filled in from the germline J gene. The chain joins TRBV7-3 to TRBJ1-2, with D possibly matching TRBD1 (5 bases). The CDR3 consists of 15 residues. Germline-derived CDR1 and CDR2 are SGHTA and FQGTGA. This CDR3 is CASSFSSGAYNDYTF. CDR3 DNA, as far as it was read: TGTGCCAGCAGCTTCTCTAGCGGGGCCTACAATGAC.

Regarding this clone: The read finishes 3 residues shy of the CDR3 end, and the germline J gene is used to complete it. The V call is TRBV20-1, the J call TRBJ1-4; D gene uncertain. The CDR3 totals 15 residues. The germline gives CDR1 DFQATT, CDR2 SNEGSKA (reference sequence). The CDR3 bases that were read are TGCAGTGCTGTACTATCGGGGTCTTATAATTCACCA. This gives the protein CSAVLSGSYNSP. The entire CDR3 protein is CSAVLSGSYNSPLFF.

A remark on this clone: Sequence at one end of the junction differs from germline and may be a read error. The missing CDR3 end, 3 residues past where the read stops, is filled in from the germline J gene. The J gene is TRBJ1-1, the V gene TRBV12-5, with 10 bases matching TRBD1. The CDR3 runs to 17 residues. CDR1 is LGHNT, CDR2 FRNRAP, per germline. The CDR3 region is CASGLVLDRGLKTEAFF. The CDR3 DNA, read in part, is TGTGCTAGTGGTTTGGTACTGGACAGGGGGTTGAAAACTGAA. Based on the CDR3 plus reference TRBV12-5 and TRBJ1-1, the full variable domain is DARVTQTPRHKVTEMGQEVTMRCQPILGHNTVFWYRQTMMQGLELLAYFRNRAPLDDSGMPKDRFSAEMPDATLATLKIQPSEPRDSAVYFCASGLVLDRGLKTEAFFGQGTRLTVV.

Details on this clone: The read terminates 3 residues before the CDR3 end, so the remaining end is supplied by the germline J gene. The chain uses TRBV18 and TRBJ2-2; 7 nucleotides agree with TRBD1. Germline values: CDR1 KGHSH, CDR2 LQKENI. The CDR3 consists of 16 residues. Trimming at V came to 2 bases and at J to 5 bases, leaving 8 bases not matched to a gene. The CDR3 region is CASSPTRDRLTGELFF. The covered CDR3 bases are TGTGCCAGCTCACCAACTCGGGACAGACTTACCGGGGAG.

To note about this clone: Read data end 3 residues before the CDR3 end; the end is taken from the germline J gene. The chain is built from TRBV18 and TRBJ2-3; maybe TRBD1 (6 bases). Germline CDR1 reads KGHSH; CDR2 reads LQKENI. This CDR3 comprises 13 residues. CDR3 residues: CASSQGNQETQYF. CDR3 bases read: TGTGCCAGCTCGCAGGGGAACCAAGAGACG.

Points on this clone: The CDR3 end is not reached by the read, which stops 3 residues before it; the germline J gene fills it in. The rearrangement joins TRBV2 to TRBJ1-2, with 11 bases identical to TRBD1. Germline-derived CDR1 and CDR2 are SNHLY and FYNNEI. This CDR3 contains 14 residues. The DNA read from the CDR3 is TGTGCCAGCAGTGAAGGGACAGGGGGCTACGAC. Translating it yields CASSEGTGGYD. In full, the CDR3 is CASSEGTGGYDYTF.

About this clone: Read coverage stops 3 residues before the CDR3 terminus; the germline J gene supplies the remainder. The rearrangement links TRBV7-3 to TRBJ2-1; a possible D gene is TRBD2 (6 bases). V was clipped by 5 bases and J by 2 bases, with 10 bases between them. Germline V gene data show CDR1 as SGHTA and CDR2 as FQGTGA. The length of the CDR3 is 14 residues. The CDR3 here is CASSPGLAYNEQFF. Partial CDR3 DNA: TGTGCCAGCAGCCCGGGACTGGCCTACAATGAG.

To note about this clone: With the read ending 3 residues before the CDR3 end, the germline J gene is used to fill in that end. The rearrangement links TRBV20-1 to TRBJ2-7, with a weak D call TRBD1 (6 bases). In germline, CDR1 is DFQATT, CDR2 SNEGSKA (reference sequence). V lost 0 bases to trimming and J lost 4 bases, with 16 bases between them. CDR3 length: 15 amino acids. The covered CDR3 bases are TGCAGTGCTAGAGATGGGGGCAGTTACAATTACGAG. Amino acid sequence: CSARDGGSYNYE. The complete CDR3 reads CSARDGGSYNYEQYF.